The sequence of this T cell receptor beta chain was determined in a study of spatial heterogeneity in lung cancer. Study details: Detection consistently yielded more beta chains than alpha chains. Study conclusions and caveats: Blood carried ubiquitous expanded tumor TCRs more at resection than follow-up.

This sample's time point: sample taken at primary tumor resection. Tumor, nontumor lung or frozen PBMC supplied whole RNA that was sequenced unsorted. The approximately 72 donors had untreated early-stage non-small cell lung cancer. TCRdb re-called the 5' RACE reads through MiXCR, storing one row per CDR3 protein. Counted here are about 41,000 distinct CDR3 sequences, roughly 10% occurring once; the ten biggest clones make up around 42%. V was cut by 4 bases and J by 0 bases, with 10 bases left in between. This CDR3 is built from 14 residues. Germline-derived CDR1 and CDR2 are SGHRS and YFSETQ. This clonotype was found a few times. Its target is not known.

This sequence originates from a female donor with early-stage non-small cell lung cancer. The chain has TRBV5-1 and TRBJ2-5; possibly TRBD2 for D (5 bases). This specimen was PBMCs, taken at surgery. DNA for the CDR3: TGCGCCAGCAGCCCCGAGGGATACCAAGAGACCCAGTACTTC. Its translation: CASSPEGYQETQYF.